The rows below give T cell receptor beta chains drawn from one sample of a study of blood T cell repertoires in COVID-19. Assay used: immunoSEQ multiplex PCR; TCRdb lists only in-frame clones, some missing. The sample lists around 390,000 clones; approximately 90% were seen once. The sequencing input was PBMCs or T cells enriched from blood (not recorded which). These receptors were taken from a woman between 50 and 59 years old who had recovered from COVID-19. Each CDR3 is given with its conserved first and last residue. Fields, in order: D gene, clone size, J gene, V gene, CDR3 protein, CDR3 DNA. The D gene is left open where the match is weak. The size of a clone is reported for some rows only, either as once, few or many, or as a class for expanded clones.

D: -; size: -; J: TRBJ2-7; V: TRBV3-1/TRBV3-2; CDR3: CASSPGYEQYF; DNA: TGTGCCAGCAGCCCCGGCTACGAGCAGTACTTC
D: -; size: -; J: TRBJ1-5; V: TRBV2; CDR3: CASSEDSYSNQPQHF; DNA: TGTGCCAGCAGTGAGGACAGTTATAGCAATCAGCCCCAGCATTTT
D: -; size: -; J: TRBJ1-1; V: TRBV6-2/TRBV6-3; CDR3: CASSYRLGGHRYTEAFF; DNA: TGTGCCAGCAGTTACAGATTGGGGGGTCATAGGTACACTGAAGCTTTCTTT
D: TRBD1; size: few; J: TRBJ1-3; V: TRBV2; CDR3: CAINDRDSGNTIYF; DNA: TGTGCCATTAATGACAGGGACTCTGGAAACACCATATATTTT
D: TRBD1; size: -; J: TRBJ2-1; V: TRBV24-1; CDR3: CATRPGTGESGEQFF; DNA: TGTGCCACCAGACCCGGGACAGGGGAATCAGGTGAGCAGTTCTTC
D: TRBD2; size: few; J: TRBJ2-5; V: TRBV4-1; CDR3: CASSHPEGLAGGPRWETQYF; DNA: TGCGCCAGCAGCCACCCGGAGGGACTAGCGGGGGGACCACGATGGGAGACCCAGTACTTC
D: -; size: -; J: TRBJ1-1; V: TRBV4-1; CDR3: CASSHALTGEAFF; DNA: TGCGCCAGCAGCCATGCCTTGACTGGTGAAGCTTTCTTT
D: TRBD1; size: -; J: TRBJ1-3; V: TRBV2; CDR3: CASSDLDRTGNTIYF; DNA: TGTGCCAGCAGTGACTTGGACAGGACTGGAAACACCATATATTTT
D: TRBD1; size: -; J: TRBJ2-4; V: TRBV5-1; CDR3: CASSLQTGLKNIQYF; DNA: TGCGCCAGCAGCTTGCAGACAGGGCTAAAAAACATTCAGTACTTC
D: -; size: -; J: TRBJ2-7; V: TRBV4-3; CDR3: CASSQDRGRTYEQYF; DNA: TGCGCCAGCAGCCAAGATCGAGGGCGAACCTACGAGCAGTACTTC
D: -; size: -; J: TRBJ2-1; V: TRBV18; CDR3: CASSPRVDNEQFF; DNA: TGTGCCAGCTCACCACGAGTAGACAATGAGCAGTTCTTC
D: -; size: once; J: TRBJ1-3; V: TRBV7-2; CDR3: CASSLGTVYSGNTIYF; DNA: TGTGCCAGCAGCTTAGGGACAGTCTACTCTGGAAACACCATATATTTT
D: -; size: -; J: TRBJ2-7; V: TRBV2; CDR3: CASSGGGPYEQYF; DNA: TGTGCCAGCAGTGGTGGCGGCCCCTACGAGCAGTACTTC
D: TRBD1; size: -; J: TRBJ1-1; V: TRBV28; CDR3: CASSSRTGLNTEAFF; DNA: TGTGCCAGCAGTTCACGGACAGGGCTGAACACTGAAGCTTTCTTT
D: -; size: -; J: TRBJ2-1; V: TRBV4-3; CDR3: CASSQAGYSYNEQFF; DNA: TGCGCCAGCAGCCAAGCGGGGTACTCCTACAATGAGCAGTTCTTC
D: -; size: -; J: TRBJ1-6; V: TRBV28; CDR3: CASSANWRDKSDNSPLHF; DNA: TGTGCCAGCAGCGCAAATTGGAGGGATAAGAGCGATAATTCACCCCTCCACTTT
D: -; size: -; J: TRBJ1-2; V: TRBV7-2; CDR3: CASSSYEGSGYTF; DNA: TGTGCCAGCAGCTCCTATGAGGGTTCCGGCTACACCTTC
D: -; size: -; J: TRBJ1-1; V: TRBV2; CDR3: CASRQEQRNTEAFF; DNA: TGTGCCAGCAGGCAGGAACAACGGAACACTGAAGCTTTCTTT
D: -; size: -; J: TRBJ1-1; V: TRBV3-1/TRBV3-2; CDR3: CASSPATGYPMNTEAFF; DNA: TGTGCCAGCAGCCCCGCAACAGGGTACCCCATGAACACTGAAGCTTTCTTT
D: TRBD2; size: -; J: TRBJ2-2; V: TRBV12-5; CDR3: CASGSMAGGFTGELFF; DNA: TGTGCTAGTGGATCTATGGCGGGGGGTTTTACCGGGGAGCTGTTTTTT
D: TRBD1; size: -; J: TRBJ1-1; V: TRBV28; CDR3: CASSLSVQGSTEAFF; DNA: TGTGCCAGCAGTTTGTCGGTACAGGGGAGCACTGAAGCTTTCTTT
D: -; size: -; J: TRBJ1-5; V: TRBV7-8; CDR3: CASSLGTGGNQPQHF; DNA: TGTGCCAGCAGCTTAGGGACTGGGGGCAATCAGCCCCAGCATTTT
D: -; size: -; J: TRBJ1-1; V: TRBV30; CDR3: CAWSVKGLNTEAFF; DNA: TGTGCCTGGAGTGTAAAGGGGTTAAACACTGAAGCTTTCTTT
D: TRBD1; size: -; J: TRBJ1-6; V: TRBV5-1; CDR3: CASSLWAGGSPLHF; DNA: TGCGCCAGCAGCTTGTGGGCAGGGGGTTCACCCCTCCACTTT
D: -; size: once; J: TRBJ1-5; V: TRBV6-5; CDR3: CASSYPIYNQPQHF; DNA: TGTGCCAGCAGTTACCCGATCTACAATCAGCCCCAGCATTTT
D: TRBD1; size: -; J: TRBJ1-2; V: TRBV6-5; CDR3: CASKASGGPSYGYTF; DNA: TGTGCCAGCAAGGCCTCAGGGGGCCCCAGCTATGGCTACACCTTC
D: -; size: -; J: TRBJ1-1; V: TRBV7-8; CDR3: CASSSTLREAFF; DNA: TGTGCCAGCAGCTCGACATTAAGGGAAGCTTTCTTT
D: -; size: once; J: TRBJ1-1; V: TRBV3-1/TRBV3-2; CDR3: CASSQVARGWAFF; DNA: TGTGCCAGCAGCCAAGTTGCTAGGGGTTGGGCTTTCTTT
D: TRBD2; size: -; J: TRBJ2-3; V: TRBV30; CDR3: CAWSRGSGGGTDTQYF; DNA: TGTGCCTGGAGTCGCGGTAGCGGGGGGGGAACAGATACGCAGTATTTT
D: -; size: -; J: TRBJ1-2; V: TRBV7-9; CDR3: CASSLSRGGYTF; DNA: TGTGCCAGCAGCTTAAGTAGGGGTGGCTACACCTTC
D: TRBD2; size: -; J: TRBJ2-7; V: TRBV19; CDR3: CASSIVASGGLSSYEQYF; DNA: TGTGCCAGTAGTATAGTGGCTAGCGGGGGCCTAAGCTCCTACGAGCAGTACTTC
D: TRBD1; size: -; J: TRBJ1-6; V: TRBV5-1; CDR3: CASSLVRVGPDRSNSPLHF; DNA: TGCGCCAGCAGCTTGGTCCGGGTAGGGCCGGACAGGTCTAATTCACCCCTCCACTTT
D: -; size: -; J: TRBJ1-1; V: TRBV19; CDR3: CASRKQGTEAFF; DNA: TGTGCCAGTAGGAAACAGGGCACTGAAGCTTTCTTT
D: TRBD1; size: once; J: TRBJ1-6; V: TRBV7-9; CDR3: CASSRATGGRNNSPLHF; DNA: TGTGCCAGCAGCCGGGCGACAGGGGGACGGAATAATTCACCCCTCCACTTT
D: -; size: -; J: TRBJ1-2; V: TRBV6-5; CDR3: CARHQRPGGYGYTF; DNA: TGTGCCAGGCACCAGAGACCGGGAGGCTATGGCTACACCTTC
D: -; size: -; J: TRBJ2-7; V: TRBV11-2; CDR3: CASSLYGGPYEQYF; DNA: TGTGCCAGCAGCTTATACGGGGGACCATACGAGCAGTACTTC
D: -; size: -; J: TRBJ2-2; V: TRBV19; CDR3: CASSTPGEWGNTGELFF; DNA: TGTGCCAGTAGTACGCCCGGGGAGTGGGGTAACACCGGGGAGCTGTTTTTT
D: TRBD1; size: -; J: TRBJ1-4; V: TRBV7-9; CDR3: CASEGQGEKKLFF; DNA: TGTGCCAGCGAGGGACAGGGAGAGAAAAAACTGTTTTTT
D: -; size: -; J: TRBJ1-6; V: TRBV6-5; CDR3: CAATTTGSSPLHF; DNA: TGTGCCGCAACAACGACAGGTTCGTCACCCCTCCACTTT
D: TRBD2; size: -; J: TRBJ2-7; V: TRBV10-2; CDR3: CASSWTSGDLSYEQYF; DNA: TGCGCCAGCAGTTGGACTAGCGGGGACCTTTCCTACGAGCAGTACTTC
D: TRBD2; size: -; J: TRBJ2-3; V: TRBV11-2; CDR3: CASSLVGGAPTDTQYF; DNA: TGTGCCAGCAGCTTAGTCGGGGGGGCCCCCACAGATACGCAGTATTTT
D: -; size: -; J: TRBJ2-5; V: TRBV9; CDR3: CASSAYPLRDQETQYF; DNA: TGTGCCAGCAGCGCGTATCCCCTCCGGGACCAAGAGACCCAGTACTTC
D: TRBD2; size: -; J: TRBJ2-7; V: TRBV7-2; CDR3: CASSLGLAGGTYEQYF; DNA: TGTGCCAGCAGCTTAGGTCTGGCGGGGGGCACCTACGAGCAGTACTTC
D: -; size: -; J: TRBJ1-5; V: TRBV28; CDR3: CASSLAGAQHF; DNA: TGTGCCAGCAGTTTGGCGGGGGCGCAGCATTTT
D: -; size: -; J: TRBJ1-1; V: TRBV12-3/TRBV12-4; CDR3: CASSRQINTEAFF; DNA: TGTGCCAGCAGTCGTCAGATTAACACTGAAGCTTTCTTT
D: -; size: -; J: TRBJ1-1; V: TRBV14; CDR3: CASSQVSGGTEAFF; DNA: TGTGCCAGCAGCCAAGTTAGCGGGGGTACTGAAGCTTTCTTT
D: TRBD2; size: -; J: TRBJ2-3; V: TRBV2; CDR3: CASSVGAGGHLAQYF; DNA: TGTGCCAGCAGTGTCGGAGCGGGGGGGCACTTGGCGCAGTATTTT
D: -; size: -; J: TRBJ2-2; V: TRBV3-1/TRBV3-2; CDR3: CASSNLAGHTGELFF; DNA: TGTGCCAGCAGCAACCTCGCGGGGCATACCGGGGAGCTGTTTTTT